Listed here are 16 T cell receptor beta chains from one sample, sequenced in a study of T cells in narcolepsy. TCRdb keeps only in-frame clones here, not all; method: immunoSEQ multiplex PCR. The data hold about 33,000 clones, with approximately 87% observed a single time. The specimen sequenced was CD45RA- memory CD4+ T cells from PBMCs. The source is a human donor with narcolepsy.

The CDR3 nucleotides are TGTGCCATCAGCCCCGTAGGGCGGGGGCCTGACAATGAGCAGTTCTTC. Its translation: CAISPVGRGPDNEQFF. V and J are TRBV10-3 and TRBJ2-1, with a weak D call TRBD2 (7 bases). This CDR3 region has 16 residues. Between the trimmed V and J ends, which lost 6 bases and 5 bases, there was a span of 20 bases. The germline gives CDR1 ENHRY, CDR2 SYGVKD.

This rearrangement joins TRBV9 to TRBJ1-2; tentatively, D is TRBD1 (5 bases). The CDR3 has 16 residues. V was cut by 0 bases and J by 10 bases, with 22 bases left in between. CDR1 SGDLS and CDR2 YYNGEE come from the germline V gene. Here the CDR3 reads CASSVGQFSGPMSYTF. CDR3 nucleotides: TGTGCCAGCAGCGTAGGACAATTCTCGGGGCCTATGTCCTACACCTTC.

The chain combines TRBV29-1 with TRBJ1-1, with D uncertain. Germline values: CDR1 SQVTM, CDR2 ANQGSEA. This CDR3 region has 9 residues. Trimming left V 4 bases short and J 8 bases short, with 5 bases between. CDR3 nucleotide sequence: TGCAGCGTTGGAGGAGAAGCTTTCTTT. Its translation is CSVGGEAFF.

This chain links TRBV29-1 with TRBJ2-7; D is perhaps TRBD1 (8 bases). The CDR3 totals 13 residues. Germline CDR1 is SQVTM and CDR2 is ANQGSEA. The V end lost 6 bases, the J end lost 3 bases, and 15 bases lay between the germline ends. The CDR3 coding sequence is TGCAGCGTAACAGGGGGGGAAATCTACGAGCAGTACTTC. Translating it yields CSVTGGEIYEQYF.

This sequence joins TRBV19 and TRBJ2-3; D unclear. V lost 3 bases, J lost 4 bases, and 14 bases lay in between. The CDR3 runs 15 residues. Per germline, CDR1 LNHDA and CDR2 SQIVND (reference sequence). The CDR3 is CASSMRPGIADTQYF. CDR3 coding DNA: TGTGCCAGTAGTATGAGGCCCGGAATCGCAGATACGCAGTATTTT.

Note on this clone: Other DNA sequences of this sample code for an identical CDR3. The chain has TRBV5-1 and TRBJ2-7; no clear D gene. V dropped 3 bases and J dropped 0 bases, with 1 base sitting between them. Germline values: CDR1 SGHRS, CDR2 YFSETQ. The CDR3 extends over 11 amino acids. CDR3 loop: CASSSSYEQYF. The CDR3 coding sequence is TGCGCCAGCAGCTCCTCCTACGAGCAGTACTTC.

This clone turned up a few times. DNA for the CDR3: TGTGCCAGCAGTCCTGGGGGGTGGACTAGCGGGAGGGAGAACACCGGGGAGCTGTTTTTT. Protein sequence: CASSPGGWTSGRENTGELFF. The rearrangement joins TRBV6-4 to TRBJ2-2, with 15 bases that match TRBD2. J was trimmed by 1 base and V by 5 bases; bases with no gene match: 11. CDR3 length: 20 amino acids. CDR1 MRHNA and CDR2 SNTAGT come from the germline V gene.

This clone occurred once. The chain recombines TRBV7-2 with TRBJ2-4, with D tentatively TRBD2 (7 bases). Germline CDR1 SGHTA, CDR2 FQGNSA. The CDR3 extends over 19 amino acids. Trimming cost V 5 bases and J 0 bases, with 23 bases left between them. CDR3 DNA sequence: TGTGCCAGCAGCCCCCTCGAGGGCGGGGGCCGTCGAGCCAAAAACATTCAGTACTTC. Its translation is CASSPLEGGGRRAKNIQYF.

In this sample, this clone turned up a few times. This chain connects TRBV7-9 to TRBJ2-7; 8 nucleotides line up with TRBD1. CDR1 is SEHNR and CDR2 is FQNEAQ in the germline V gene (reference sequence). Trimming took 5 bases from V and 4 from J; bases not matched to a gene: 4. This CDR3 comprises 13 residues. CDR3 nucleotide sequence: TGTGCCAGCAGCGTAAGACAGGGGTACGAGCAGTACTTC. This translates into CASSVRQGYEQYF.

The chain joins TRBV19 to TRBJ1-5; D is undetermined. V gave up 9 bases and J gave up 4 bases, with 19 bases separating them. Germline V gives CDR1 LNHDA, CDR2 SQIVND (reference sequence). This CDR3 has 15 residues. CDR3 bases: TGTGCCAGCCACGATAGGGCCGGGTTTAATCAGCCCCAGCATTTT. It codes for CASHDRAGFNQPQHF.

The genes are TRBV15 and TRBJ2-5; D remains unclear. The CDR3 runs 13 residues. Germline-derived CDR1 and CDR2 are LNHNV and YYDKDF (reference sequence). V was shortened by 2 bases and J by 2 bases, with 6 bases between the two germline ends. CDR3 DNA sequence: TGTGCCACCAGCAGATCAAATCAAGAGACCCAGTACTTC. It yields the protein CATSRSNQETQYF.

The rearrangement joins TRBV6-6 to TRBJ2-1, with a tentative D call TRBD2 (7 bases). Trimming removed 8 bases at V and 2 bases at J, with 13 bases between. Germline-derived CDR1 and CDR2 are MNHNY and SVGAGI (reference sequence). This CDR3 contains 14 residues. The CDR3: CASGGAGAYNEQFF. In DNA, the CDR3 is TGTGCCAGCGGGGGGGCGGGAGCCTACAATGAGCAGTTCTTC.

The gene calls are TRBV19 and TRBJ1-1; TRBD1 might be the D (6 bases). V dropped 7 bases and J dropped 5 bases, with 17 bases sitting between them. Germline V gene data show CDR1 as LNHDA and CDR2 as SQIVND (reference sequence). CDR3 length: 14 amino acids. The CDR3, as DNA: TGTGCCAGTACCCTTGGGGGGCGAGAAACTGAAGCTTTCTTT. Translating gives CASTLGGRETEAFF. Variable domain in full (rest from reference TRBV19 and TRBJ1-1): DGGITQSPKYLFRKEGQNVTLSCEQNLNHDAMYWYRQDPGQGLRLIYYSQIVNDFQKGDIAEGYSVSREKKESFPLTVTSAQKNPTAFYLCASTLGGRETEAFFGQGTRLTVV.

V is TRBV14 and J is TRBJ2-7; 10 bases match TRBD1. The germline V gene has CDR1 SGHDN and CDR2 FVKESK. The CDR3 is 15 residues long. The V segment lost 6 bases and the J segment 6 bases; nucleotides outside the gene matches: 11. The CDR3 DNA reads as TGTGCCAGCAGTAGTAGACCGGGACAGGGGAGCGAGCAGTACTTC. This codes for CASSSRPGQGSEQYF.

The gene calls are TRBV7-2 and TRBJ2-1; TRBD2 aligns across 12 bases. The junction had 5 bases not matched to a gene; V was cut back by 0 bases and J by 8 bases. Germline V gene lookup returns CDR1 SGHTA and CDR2 FQGNSA. This CDR3 is 16 amino acids long. DNA of the CDR3: TGTGCCAGCAGCTTAGCTGCTCTAGCGGGGGGGCATGAGCAGTTCTTC. It yields the protein CASSLAALAGGHEQFF.

The CDR3 DNA is TGTGCCACCAAGGAGAGGGATAACACCGGGGAGCTGTTTTTT. It specifies CATKERDNTGELFF. V and J are TRBV19 and TRBJ2-2, with D tentatively TRBD2 (5 bases). The CDR3 extends over 14 amino acids. Trimming pared 10 bases from V and 2 bases from J, leaving 14 bases between. CDR1 is LNHDA and CDR2 is SQIVND in the germline V gene (reference sequence).